The present entry profiles one T cell receptor beta chain with its context. Its antigen is still unknown. There are 15 residues in the CDR3. V shed 0 bases and J 5 bases; nucleotides not matched to a gene: 6. Germline values: CDR1 DFQATT, CDR2 SNEGSKA (reference sequence). Investigators amplified TCR beta CDR3 regions from RNA transcripts. RT-PCR with HTBI primers came first, then second-round multiplex PCR. TCRdb reanalysed the multiplex PCR reads using MiXCR and keeps one entry per CDR3 protein. Of about 370,000 distinct CDR3 sequences in the sample, about 18% were seen once. Each hyperthyroidism patient was newly diagnosed, with under 2 months' duration, and aged 18 to 65. This record comes from a study of Graves' ophthalmopathy and Graves' hyperthyroidism. Whole-study findings and limits: Among expanded thyroid clonotypes above 0.001 frequency, most also occurred in blood.

The receptor comes from an adult woman with stable Graves' hyperthyroidism. The sequencing sample was made of peripheral blood. This rearrangement joins TRBV20-1 to TRBJ1-1, with 10 bases lining up with TRBD1. The CDR3 here is CSARDSGTGVTEAFF. The CDR3 nucleotides read TGCAGTGCTAGAGATTCCGGGACAGGGGTTACTGAAGCTTTCTTT.